Each of the 32 T cell receptor beta chains below was sequenced from the same sample in a study of regulatory T cells in long-lasting Graves disease. CDR3 regions were amplified by Arm-PCR using iRepertoire HTBI primers to build TCR beta libraries. TCRdb independently ran MiXCR on the multiplex PCR reads; one entry per CDR3 protein. The sample carries 430,000 or so distinct CDR3 sequences, 21% recorded once. Specified time point: persistent/refractory GD, antithyroid drugs over 5 years with positive TRAb. Scientists built the TCR library using RNA that was extracted from PBMCs. Material: peripheral blood mononuclear cells (PBMCs), obtained when the disease was refractory, from a patient treated with antithyroid drugs. These receptors came from a female donor with Graves disease.

Ten or more counts support this clonotype. The V and J genes are TRBV28 and TRBJ2-5; tentative D call: TRBD1 (5 bases). The ends were cut back, 5 bases at V and 4 bases at J, with 11 bases in the middle. Germline-derived CDR1 and CDR2 are MDHEN and SYDVKM. The CDR3 covers 13 residues. The CDR3 DNA reads as TGTGCCAGCAGTCGTGGGGCTTCAGAGACCCAGTACTTC. Its protein product is CASSRGASETQYF.

This clonotype was found many times. V gene TRBV6-1 combines with J gene TRBJ2-3; D unclear. V dropped 6 bases and J dropped 1 base, with 17 bases sitting between them. CDR3 length: 16 amino acids. Germline lookup yields CDR1 MNHNS and CDR2 SASEGT. This chain's CDR3 is CASSPRPPVGTDTQYF. The CDR3 DNA reads TGTGCCAGCAGCCCTCGGCCCCCGGTGGGCACAGATACGCAGTATTTT.

The chain carries TRBV28 and TRBJ2-1; D possibly corresponds to TRBD2 (6 bases). The V end lost 5 bases, the J end lost 2 bases, and 22 bases lay between the germline ends. The germline V gene encodes CDR1 MDHEN and CDR2 SYDVKM. The CDR3 has 18 amino acids. The CDR3: CASSPSGRGTGAYNEQFF. In DNA, the CDR3 is TGTGCCAGCAGTCCCTCCGGTCGGGGGACCGGGGCCTACAATGAGCAGTTCTTC.

The sample holds many counts of this clonotype. V usage is TRBV7-2 and J usage is TRBJ2-2; D gene ambiguous. The CDR3 totals 15 residues. Trimming took 1 base from V and 4 from J, leaving 10 bases between them. The germline V gene encodes CDR1 SGHTA and CDR2 FQGNSA. CDR3 loop: CASSLVLGITGELFF. CDR3 nucleotides: TGTGCCAGCAGCTTAGTCTTAGGGATCACCGGGGAGCTGTTTTTT.

The CDR3 loop is CAWTGTAANTGELFF. The CDR3 region has the DNA TGTGCCTGGACGGGGACGGCCGCGAACACCGGGGAGCTGTTTTTT. The chain carries TRBV30 and TRBJ2-2; either TRBD1 or TRBD2 may supply D (5 bases each). The V end lost 4 bases, the J end lost 0 bases, and 12 bases lay between the germline ends. The CDR3 has 15 amino acids. Germline lookup yields CDR1 GTSNPN and CDR2 SVGIG (reference sequence).

The chain carries TRBV3-1 and TRBJ2-7; 8 nucleotides agree with TRBD1. The germline V gene has CDR1 LGHDT and CDR2 YNNKEL (reference sequence). This CDR3 is 14 amino acids long. V lost 6 bases and J lost 7; bases outside the gene matches: 11. CDR3 residues: CASSSGQGYLEQYF. In DNA form, the CDR3 reads TGTGCCAGCAGTTCAGGACAGGGCTACTTGGAGCAGTACTTC.

This chain connects TRBV12-3 or TRBV12-4 to TRBJ1-5, with a weak D call TRBD1 (5 bases). This CDR3 contains 22 residues. V lost 3 bases, J lost 2 bases, and 32 bases lay in between. This CDR3 reads CASSLVGGGAGNVAGGNQPQHF. The CDR3 DNA reads TGTGCCAGCAGTTTGGTGGGTGGAGGGGCAGGGAACGTCGCAGGAGGCAATCAGCCCCAGCATTTT.

This clonotype came up many times. The chain is built from TRBV2 and TRBJ1-6, with 7 positions matching TRBD1. Germline-derived CDR1 and CDR2 are SNHLY and FYNNEI. This CDR3 is 14 amino acids long. The V segment lost 5 bases and the J segment 8 bases; nucleotides outside the gene matches: 6. The CDR3 bases are TGTGCCAGCAGTCCTGGGACAGCTTATTCACCCCTCCACTTT. It translates to CASSPGTAYSPLHF.

This clonotype has a count of ten or more. V gene TRBV2 combines with J gene TRBJ1-2; the D is unclear. Trimming took 6 bases from V and 4 from J, leaving 6 bases between them. Per the germline V gene, CDR1 is SNHLY and CDR2 is FYNNEI. CDR3 length equals 11 residues. The DNA of the CDR3 is TGTGCCAGCAGATCATTCTATGGCTACACCTTC. Its translation: CASRSFYGYTF.

This clonotype occurred many times. V and J are TRBV29-1 and TRBJ2-7; D is unresolved. The germline V gene has CDR1 SQVTM and CDR2 ANQGSEA. The CDR3 spans 12 residues. V was trimmed by 4 bases and J by 6 bases, leaving 13 bases between them. The CDR3 here is CSVVGLTGEQYF. Written as DNA, the CDR3 is TGCAGCGTTGTCGGCCTGACGGGCGAGCAGTACTTC.

This sequence joins TRBV4-1 and TRBJ2-7, with 7 nucleotides matching TRBD1. The CDR3 runs to 14 residues. Trimming cost V 4 bases and J 5 bases; bases outside gene matches: 8. Germline V gives CDR1 MGHRA, CDR2 YSYEKL. The CDR3 loop is CASSRTTGPNEQYF. The CDR3 DNA reads as TGCGCCAGCAGCCGCACGACAGGGCCGAACGAGCAGTACTTC.

The chain joins TRBV28 to TRBJ1-1, with D possibly matching TRBD1 (6 bases). Trimming removed 5 bases from V and 7 bases from J, with 14 bases in between. Germline CDR1 and CDR2: MDHEN and SYDVKM. The CDR3 runs 13 residues. The CDR3 sequence is CASSPGTRVEAFF. CDR3 nucleotide sequence: TGTGCCAGCAGTCCCGGGACACGGGTTGAAGCTTTCTTT.

Concerning this clonotype itself: Being one base from a much bigger clone, this may be a read error. The chain is built from TRBV11-2 and TRBJ1-1; D call uncertain. CDR3 size: 16 residues. The germline CDR1 and CDR2 sequences are SGHAT and FQNNGV. Between the trimmed V and J ends, which lost 1 base and 4 bases, there was a span of 16 bases. CDR3 amino acids: CASSLVPEVMSTEAFF. The CDR3 DNA reads as TGTGCCAGCAGCTTAGTCCCAGAGGTGATGAGCACTGAAGCTTTCTTT. Looking up the rest from reference TRBV11-2 and TRBJ1-1 gives the full variable domain: EAGVAQSPRYKIIEKRQSVAFWCNPISGHATLYWYQQILGQGPKLLIQFQNNGVVDDSQLPKDRFSAERLKGVDSTLKIQPAKLEDSAVYLCASSLVPEVMSTEAFFGQGTRLTVV.

Many counts were recorded for this clonotype. The rearrangement uses TRBV25-1 and TRBJ1-6, with D perhaps TRBD1 (5 bases). Germline V lookup: CDR1 MGHDK, CDR2 SYGVNS. The V and J ends lost 5 bases and 9 bases respectively, with 14 bases between them. This CDR3 has 14 residues. CDR3 sequence: CASSILDSSSPLHF. The CDR3 nucleotides are TGTGCCAGCAGTATCCTCGACAGTTCTTCACCCCTCCACTTT.

This rearrangement joins TRBV29-1 to TRBJ2-5; D possibly corresponds to TRBD1 (6 bases). The CDR3 covers 13 residues. Germline V CDR1 and CDR2: SQVTM, ANQGSEA. Trimming left V 7 bases short and J 2 bases short, with 14 bases between. The CDR3 DNA sequence: TGCAGCGCCGAGGGGACACTTCAAGAGACCCAGTACTTC. Its translation is CSAEGTLQETQYF. Full variable domain (outside the CDR3, taken from reference TRBV29-1 and TRBJ2-5): SAVISQKPSRDICQRGTSLTIQCQVDSQVTMMFWYRQQPGQSLTLIATANQGSEATYESGFVIDKFPISRPNLTFSTLTVSNMSPEDSSIYLCSAEGTLQETQYFGPGTRLLVL.

This clonotype showed up many times. The chain recombines TRBV7-6 with TRBJ2-5, with D unresolved. This CDR3 is 11 amino acids long. Germline loops: CDR1 SGHVS, CDR2 FNYEAQ. The germline V and J ends were trimmed by 6 bases and 1 base, with 3 bases remaining between them. CDR3 DNA sequence: TGTGCCAGCAGGGCCCAAGAGACCCAGTACTTC. As protein: CASRAQETQYF.

This clonotype came up a few times. The chain links TRBV12-3 or TRBV12-4 to TRBJ2-7, with 7 bases that match TRBD2. Trimming cost V 5 bases and J 3 bases; bases outside gene matches: 7. This CDR3 comprises 14 residues. CDR3 DNA sequence: TGTGCCAGCAGTGCGTGGCGGGAGTACTACGAGCAGTACTTC. This gives the protein CASSAWREYYEQYF.

For this clonotype: Since a much larger clone is just one base distant, this may be a read error. The genes are TRBV28 and TRBJ2-2, with a possible D match to TRBD1 (5 bases). Germline loops: CDR1 MDHEN, CDR2 SYDVKM. The CDR3 length is 15 residues. Trimming pared 6 bases from V and 0 bases from J, leaving 11 bases between. This CDR3 reads CASRARTTNTGELFF. CDR3 nucleotides: TGTGCCAGCAGGGCCAGGACAACGAACACCGGGGAGCTGTTTTTT.

This sequence joins TRBV5-5 and TRBJ2-7; tentative D call: TRBD2 (7 bases). V lost 4 bases, J lost 0 bases, and 14 bases lay in between. From germline, CDR1 is SGHKS and CDR2 YYEKEE (reference sequence). CDR3 size: 15 residues. The CDR3 loop is CASSQRGGSSYEQYF. The CDR3 coding sequence is TGTGCCAGCAGCCAGAGGGGGGGGAGCTCCTACGAGCAGTACTTC.

The table lists this clonotype with a few counts. A clone one base away is much larger, so this may be a read error. J is TRBJ1-2 and V is TRBV28; D remains unclear. The CDR3 runs to 11 residues. Germline V CDR1 and CDR2: MDHEN, SYDVKM. Trimming stripped 6 bases from V and 10 bases from J, with 12 bases between. CDR3 in DNA: TGTGCCAGCAGCCAGGAAGATGACTACACCTTC. Translated, it gives CASSQEDDYTF.

The rearrangement links TRBV27 to TRBJ1-1, with TRBD1 matching 8 bases. Germline V gene data show CDR1 as MNHEY and CDR2 as SMNVEV (reference sequence). The CDR3 is 16 amino acids. The junction had 9 bases not matched to a gene; V was cut back by 5 bases and J by 1 base. DNA of the CDR3: TGTGCCAGCAGTACTTACTCGGGGACAGGGAACACTGAAGCTTTCTTT. Its translation: CASSTYSGTGNTEAFF.

The chain recombines TRBV20-1 with TRBJ1-5, with 8 bases identical to TRBD1. The CDR3 runs to 15 residues. The V and J ends lost 7 bases and 1 base, in that order; junction bases with no gene match: 9. Looked up from germline, CDR1 is DFQATT and CDR2 is SNEGSKA (reference sequence). For the CDR3, the DNA is TGCAGTGGTCGGACAGGGATTCGGAGCAATCAGCCCCAGCATTTT. Its translation is CSGRTGIRSNQPQHF.

This clonotype was counted ten times or more. This chain joins TRBV2 and TRBJ2-7; possibly TRBD1 for D (6 bases). The CDR3 has 13 amino acids. V was shortened by 9 bases and J by 4 bases, with 16 bases between the two germline ends. The germline V gene encodes CDR1 SNHLY and CDR2 FYNNEI. Written as DNA, the CDR3 is TGTGCCAGATCCTCCGGACAGACGTACGAGCAGTACTTC. This translates into CARSSGQTYEQYF.

This clonotype was seen only a few times. The CDR3 DNA is TGTGCCAGCAGCTTAAATTGGGGGGAGTCGAGCGGGGAGCTGTTTTTT. This sequence encodes CASSLNWGESSGELFF. This chain uses TRBV7-8 with TRBJ2-2; the D gene is possibly TRBD2 (6 bases). CDR1 and CDR2 (germline): SGHVS, FQNEAQ. The CDR3 runs 16 residues. The V end was cut by 2 bases, the J end by 7 bases, with 17 bases between.

This clonotype was picked up many times. The chain has TRBV2 and TRBJ1-4; D call uncertain. The V end was cut by 9 bases, the J end by 7 bases, with 9 bases between. This CDR3 spans 11 amino acids. Germline V gives CDR1 SNHLY, CDR2 FYNNEI. The chain's CDR3 is CASGPAEKLFF. In DNA form, the CDR3 reads TGTGCCAGTGGACCAGCTGAAAAACTGTTTTTT.

The chain combines TRBV4-1 with TRBJ1-1, with D possibly matching TRBD1 (6 bases). This CDR3 comprises 15 residues. V was trimmed by 4 bases and J by 1 base, leaving 13 bases between them. The germline V gene has CDR1 MGHRA and CDR2 YSYEKL. The CDR3 bases are TGCGCCAGCAGCCTACCGGGACAAACGAACACTGAAGCTTTCTTT. Amino acids: CASSLPGQTNTEAFF.

The chain uses TRBV5-1 and TRBJ2-2, with D tentatively TRBD1 (5 bases). The CDR3 length is 13 residues. Germline V gene lookup returns CDR1 SGHRS and CDR2 YFSETQ. Trimming took 4 bases from V and 3 from J, leaving 7 bases between them. CDR3 region: CASSVQDTGELFF. CDR3 nucleotides: TGCGCCAGCAGCGTACAGGACACCGGGGAGCTGTTTTTT.

The V gene is TRBV28, the J gene TRBJ2-2; 8 bases fit TRBD2. The V gene end was trimmed by 6 bases and the J gene end by 0 bases; junction bases not matched to a gene: 9. From germline, CDR1 is MDHEN and CDR2 SYDVKM. This CDR3 spans 17 amino acids. The CDR3 is CASSLRSSGANTGELFF. CDR3 bases: TGTGCCAGCAGCCTCCGAAGTAGCGGGGCGAACACCGGGGAGCTGTTTTTT. The variable domain in full, completed from reference TRBV28 and TRBJ2-2, reads DVKVTQSSRYLVKRTGEKVFLECVQDMDHENMFWYRQDPGLGLRLIYFSYDVKMKEKGDIPEGYSVSREKKERFSLILESASTNQTSMYLCASSLRSSGANTGELFFGEGSRLTVL.

This clonotype appeared many times. This chain uses TRBV2 with TRBJ1-5; D unresolved. This CDR3 comprises 14 residues. Between the trimmed V and J ends, which lost 8 bases and 7 bases, there was a span of 18 bases. Germline CDR1 reads SNHLY; CDR2 reads FYNNEI. The CDR3 sequence: CASAPLGFTQPQHF. CDR3 DNA: TGTGCCAGCGCCCCGCTAGGTTTTACGCAGCCCCAGCATTTT.

This clonotype occurred many times. V is TRBV19 and J is TRBJ1-1; D uncertain. The germline CDR1 and CDR2 sequences are LNHDA and SQIVND (reference sequence). The CDR3 covers 13 residues. Trimming removed 8 bases from V and 0 bases from J, with 10 bases in between. The CDR3 sequence: CASGSWMNTEAFF. The CDR3 coding sequence is TGTGCCAGTGGATCCTGGATGAACACTGAAGCTTTCTTT.

The rearrangement joins TRBV7-6 to TRBJ2-1, with D hard to call. Trimming left V 5 bases short and J 0 bases short, with 11 bases between. CDR1 SGHVS and CDR2 FNYEAQ come from the germline V gene. This CDR3 spans 15 amino acids. The CDR3 region has the DNA TGTGCCAGCAGCGCCGAGGTGGGCTCCTACAATGAGCAGTTCTTC. Protein product: CASSAEVGSYNEQFF.

V usage is TRBV20-1 and J usage is TRBJ2-4; TRBD2 is a possible D gene (5 bases). The CDR3 runs to 16 residues. With 3 bases removed from V and 1 base from J, the gap between germline ends came to 16 bases. Germline CDR1 DFQATT, CDR2 SNEGSKA (reference sequence). The CDR3 region is CSASESGPGAKNIQYF. The DNA of the CDR3 is TGCAGTGCTAGTGAGAGCGGCCCCGGGGCCAAAAACATTCAGTACTTC.